These T cell receptor beta chains were read from a single sample in a study of blood T cell repertoires in COVID-19. Sequenced by immunoSEQ multiplex PCR; TCRdb stores in-frame clones only, minus some. The table includes tens of thousands of clones, around four fifths detected once. The sequencing sample was made of peripheral blood. The receptors come from a human donor with acute or convalescent COVID-19. The donor label of this sample is uncertain. Both conserved end residues are part of each CDR3. D genes are given only for firm matches. The size entry is marked missing in some rows and otherwise reads once, few, many or a size class.

d_call	j_call	clone_size	v_call	cdr3_aa	cdr3_nt
-	TRBJ2-7	once	TRBV7-9	CASSGDTVRYEQYF	TGTGCCAGCAGCGGGGACACTGTGCGCTACGAGCAGTACTTC
-	TRBJ2-1	-	TRBV5-1	CASSWGLKPVTSSYNEQFF	TGCGCCAGCAGCTGGGGACTCAAGCCCGTTACATCCTCCTACAATGAGCAGTTCTTC
-	TRBJ2-5	once	TRBV29-1	CSVEYLARDQETQYF	TGCAGCGTTGAATACCTCGCCAGGGACCAAGAGACCCAGTACTTC
TRBD1	TRBJ2-7	once	TRBV11-2	CASSLSAGGPYEQYF	TGTGCCAGCAGCTTATCGGCAGGGGGACCCTACGAGCAGTACTTC
-	TRBJ2-3	-	TRBV28	CASSFRLTGSTDTQYF	TGTGCCAGCAGTTTTAGGTTAACGGGGAGCACAGATACGCAGTATTTT
-	TRBJ2-7	-	TRBV6-5	CASSSLEGRYEQYF	TGTGCCAGCAGTTCCTTGGAGGGCCGGTACGAGCAGTACTTC
TRBD2	TRBJ2-7	-	TRBV6-2/TRBV6-3	CASSPLPSGVNEQYF	TGTGCCAGCAGTCCGTTACCTAGCGGGGTGAACGAGCAGTACTTC
-	TRBJ2-1	-	TRBV11-2	CASSPRGDEQFF	TGTGCCAGCAGCCCCAGGGGGGATGAGCAGTTCTTC
TRBD1	TRBJ1-4	-	TRBV7-9	CASSKGQAEKLFF	TGTGCCAGCAGCAAGGGACAGGCTGAAAAACTGTTTTTT
-	TRBJ1-3	-	TRBV30	CAWREFRGRGNTIYF	TGTGCCTGGAGAGAATTCAGGGGAAGGGGAAACACCATATATTTT
-	TRBJ2-1	-	TRBV11-2	CASSLETARGQFF	TGTGCCAGCAGCTTAGAGACGGCTCGAGGGCAGTTCTTC
TRBD2	TRBJ2-3	-	TRBV7-8	CASTGGRTDTQYF	TGTGCCAGCACGGGCGGGAGAACAGATACGCAGTATTTT
TRBD1	TRBJ2-7	-	TRBV20-1	CSASSGQGAYEQYF	TGCAGTGCTAGTTCCGGGCAGGGGGCGTACGAGCAGTACTTC
TRBD1	TRBJ2-7	-	TRBV27	CASSLDRTGNYEQYF	TGTGCCAGCAGTTTGGACAGGACAGGGAACTACGAGCAGTACTTC
TRBD1	TRBJ2-1	-	TRBV2	CASSPGDSNNEQFF	TGTGCCAGCAGTCCAGGGGACAGCAACAATGAGCAGTTCTTC
-	TRBJ2-4	-	TRBV4-2	CASSQDLTTDLAKNIQYF	TGTGCCAGCAGCCAAGATCTTACGACAGATCTAGCCAAAAACATTCAGTACTTC
-	TRBJ2-5	-	TRBV2	CASSKKETQYF	TGTGCCAGCAGCAAAAAAGAGACCCAGTACTTC
-	TRBJ1-2	-	TRBV28	CASSLRASGYTF	TGTGCCAGCAGTTTGCGGGCAAGTGGCTACACCTTC
TRBD1	TRBJ1-4	-	TRBV6-5	CASTRTGGNEKLFF	TGTGCCAGCACGAGGACAGGGGGTAATGAAAAACTGTTTTTT
TRBD1	TRBJ1-1	-	TRBV11-2	CASGRQGPEAFF	TGTGCCAGCGGGAGACAGGGCCCTGAAGCTTTCTTT
TRBD1	TRBJ1-1	-	TRBV12-3/TRBV12-4	CASTGTGDTEAFF	TGTGCCAGCACCGGGACAGGGGACACTGAAGCTTTCTTT
TRBD1	TRBJ2-7	-	TRBV29-1	CSVRQGSYEQYF	TGCAGCGTAAGACAGGGTAGCTACGAGCAGTACTTC
TRBD2	TRBJ2-2	once	TRBV9	CASCLLRAGGMNTGELFF	TGTGCCAGCTGCCTTCTTCGGGCGGGGGGTATGAACACCGGGGAGCTGTTTTTT
TRBD2	TRBJ2-3	-	TRBV24-1	CATSDLQIAGRTDTQYF	TGTGCCACCAGTGATTTGCAGATAGCGGGGAGGACAGATACGCAGTATTTT
-	TRBJ1-5	-	TRBV11-3	CASSLEKQGKISNQPQHF	TGTGCCAGCAGCTTAGAGAAACAGGGTAAAATTAGCAATCAGCCCCAGCATTTT
-	TRBJ2-1	-	TRBV27	CASSLTAGYISYNEQFF	TGTGCCAGCAGTTTAACCGCGGGGTATATTTCCTACAATGAGCAGTTCTTC
TRBD1	TRBJ1-2	-	TRBV6-5	CASSYQTGNYGYTF	TGTGCCAGCAGTTACCAGACAGGGAACTATGGCTACACCTTC
TRBD2	TRBJ2-3	-	TRBV11-1	CASSLGLAGITDTQYF	TGTGCCAGCAGCTTAGGACTAGCGGGAATCACAGATACGCAGTATTTT
TRBD1	TRBJ2-7	-	TRBV4-3	CASSQYNVNGQGAYEQYF	TGCGCCAGCAGCCAATATAATGTAAACGGACAGGGGGCTTACGAGCAGTACTTC
TRBD2	TRBJ2-1	-	TRBV18	CASSPNTPGLAGVNEQFF	TGTGCCAGCTCACCGAATACACCGGGACTAGCGGGAGTGAATGAGCAGTTCTTC
TRBD1	TRBJ1-1	-	TRBV27	CASSLGTDLNTEAFF	TGTGCCAGCAGTTTAGGGACAGATTTGAACACTGAAGCTTTCTTT
TRBD1	TRBJ1-1	once	TRBV29-1	CSVTDRVNTEAFF	TGCAGCGTTACAGACAGGGTGAACACTGAAGCTTTCTTT
TRBD1	TRBJ1-1	-	TRBV11-2	CASSFTGGKAEAFF	TGTGCCAGCAGCTTCACAGGGGGCAAAGCTGAAGCTTTCTTT
-	TRBJ2-1	-	TRBV6-2/TRBV6-3	CASSYSLTGVYYNEQFF	TGTGCCAGCAGTTACTCCCTCACGGGAGTATACTACAATGAGCAGTTCTTC
-	TRBJ2-5	-	TRBV7-9	CASSLRTLRETQYF	TGTGCCAGCAGCCTTCGGACACTTAGGGAGACCCAGTACTTC
-	TRBJ1-1	-	TRBV6-5	CASSRSWANTEAFF	TGTGCCAGCAGCCGCTCGTGGGCGAACACTGAAGCTTTCTTT
TRBD1	TRBJ2-1	-	TRBV6-2/TRBV6-3	CASSYSGGPFNEQFF	TGTGCCAGCAGTTACTCAGGGGGCCCCTTTAATGAGCAGTTCTTC